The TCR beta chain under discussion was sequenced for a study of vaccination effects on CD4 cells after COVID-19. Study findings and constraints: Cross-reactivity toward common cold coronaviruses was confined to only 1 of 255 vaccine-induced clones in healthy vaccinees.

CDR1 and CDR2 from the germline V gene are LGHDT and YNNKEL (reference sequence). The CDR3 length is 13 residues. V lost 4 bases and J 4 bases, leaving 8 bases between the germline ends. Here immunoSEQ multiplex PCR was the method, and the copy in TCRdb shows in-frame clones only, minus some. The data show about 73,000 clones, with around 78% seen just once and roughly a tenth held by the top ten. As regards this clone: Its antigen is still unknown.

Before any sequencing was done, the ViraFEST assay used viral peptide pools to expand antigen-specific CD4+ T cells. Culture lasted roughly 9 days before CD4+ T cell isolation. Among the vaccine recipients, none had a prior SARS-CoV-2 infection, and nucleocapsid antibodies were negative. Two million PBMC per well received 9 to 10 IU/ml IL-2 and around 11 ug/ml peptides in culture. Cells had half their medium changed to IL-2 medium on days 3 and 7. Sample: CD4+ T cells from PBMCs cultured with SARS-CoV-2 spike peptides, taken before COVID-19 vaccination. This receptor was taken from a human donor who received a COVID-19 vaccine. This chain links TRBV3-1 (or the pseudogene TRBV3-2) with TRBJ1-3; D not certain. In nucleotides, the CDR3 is TGTGCCAGCAGCCTCAGTCGGGGAAACACCATATATTTT. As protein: CASSLSRGNTIYF.